These 13 T cell receptor beta chains were sequenced from one sample in a study of PD-L1 blockade in urothelial cancer. The protocol was immunoSEQ multiplex PCR, while the TCRdb copy is restricted to in-frame clones and leaves out a portion. The sample contains 50,000 or so clones, 70% to 90% of which appear only once. The sample's time point: peripheral blood 6 weeks after treatment start. The input for sequencing was PBMCs, taken around atezolizumab (anti-PD-L1) treatment. The receptors were sampled from a man in his 60s with urothelial cancer.

This chain connects TRBV29-1 to TRBJ1-1; D remains unclear. Trimming took off 4 bases at V and 5 bases at J, with 8 bases between the two ends. Germline V gene data show CDR1 as SQVTM and CDR2 as ANQGSEA. The CDR3 is 11 amino acids. The CDR3 region has the DNA TGCAGCGTTGCACAGACGACTGAAGCTTTCTTT. This codes for CSVAQTTEAFF. The full variable domain, with the rest looked up from reference TRBV29-1 and TRBJ1-1, is SAVISQKPSRDICQRGTSLTIQCQVDSQVTMMFWYRQQPGQSLTLIATANQGSEATYESGFVIDKFPISRPNLTFSTLTVSNMSPEDSSIYLCSVAQTTEAFFGQGTRLTVV.

The J gene is TRBJ2-2, the V gene TRBV18, with a possible D match to TRBD1 (6 bases). CDR1 is KGHSH and CDR2 is LQKENI in the germline V gene. The V and J ends lost 4 bases and 5 bases respectively, with 11 bases between them. This CDR3 has 14 residues. The CDR3 nucleotides read TGTGCCAGCTCACTAAGACAGGAGACCGGGGAGCTGTTTTTT. As protein: CASSLRQETGELFF.

The chain has TRBV9 and TRBJ2-3; the D gene is possibly TRBD2 (7 bases). The CDR3 is 15 residues long. Germline-derived CDR1 and CDR2 are SGDLS and YYNGEE. Trimming cost V 3 bases and J 7 bases, with 18 bases left between them. The CDR3: CASSGGAGDRNTQYF. For the CDR3, the DNA is TGTGCCAGCAGCGGGGGGGCGGGGGATCGCAATACGCAGTATTTT.

CDR3 sequence reads: CASSVRVPSSQETQYF. The CDR3 DNA is TGTGCCAGCAGCGTCCGCGTCCCTAGTTCACAAGAGACCCAGTACTTC. The chain combines TRBV7-8 with TRBJ2-5; D is uncertain. Germline CDR1 SGHVS, CDR2 FQNEAQ. The CDR3 is 16 amino acids. V was trimmed by 5 bases and J by 2 bases, leaving 18 bases between them.

The chain couples TRBV5-1 to TRBJ1-2; TRBD1 is a possible D gene (5 bases). This CDR3 is 14 amino acids long. V was cut by 2 bases and J by 4 bases, with 12 bases left in between. Germline V CDR1 and CDR2: SGHRS, YFSETQ. CDR3 sequence reads: CASSLEAGLYGYTF. In nucleotides, the CDR3 is TGCGCCAGCAGCTTAGAAGCAGGGCTCTATGGCTACACCTTC. Variable domain in full (rest from reference TRBV5-1 and TRBJ1-2): KAGVTQTPRYLIKTRGQQVTLSCSPISGHRSVSWYQQTPGQGLQFLFEYFSETQRNKGNFPGRFSGRQFSNSRSEMNVSTLELGDSALYLCASSLEAGLYGYTFGSGTRLTVV.

This chain uses TRBV29-1 with TRBJ2-7, with TRBD2 matching over 7 bases. Trimming at V came to 3 bases and at J to 4 bases, leaving 3 bases not matched to a gene. CDR3 length: 12 amino acids. Germline V gene data show CDR1 as SQVTM and CDR2 as ANQGSEA. The CDR3 loop reads CSVEGGTYEQYF. CDR3 DNA sequence: TGCAGCGTTGAGGGGGGGACTTACGAGCAGTACTTC.

The J gene is TRBJ2-7, the V gene TRBV9, with 7 nucleotides matching TRBD2. V trimming: 4 bases; J trimming: 3 bases; junction bases outside the gene matches: 10. This CDR3 is built from 15 residues. The germline V gene encodes CDR1 SGDLS and CDR2 YYNGEE. The DNA for the CDR3 is TGTGCCAGCAGCCCATGGGGGGGTCCTGACTACGAGCAGTACTTC. This encodes CASSPWGGPDYEQYF.

The chain links TRBV4-2 to TRBJ2-1, with 8 bases identical to TRBD2. The J segment lost 5 bases and the V segment lost 0 bases, leaving 3 bases of the junction unmatched. CDR1 and CDR2 (germline): LGHNA, YNFKEQ. The length of the CDR3 is 15 residues. In nucleotides, the CDR3 is TGTGCCAGCAGCCAAGATGGGACTAGTGACAATGAGCAGTTCTTC. Its translation: CASSQDGTSDNEQFF.

This chain links TRBV10-2 with TRBJ1-1; 11 bases are a match to TRBD1. CDR1 and CDR2 (germline): WSHSY, SAAADI. V lost 3 bases, J lost 10 bases, and 13 bases stayed unmatched. This CDR3 comprises 16 residues. The CDR3 is CASSEPGQGVASGAFF. The DNA for the CDR3 is TGCGCCAGCAGTGAACCGGGACAGGGGGTAGCCTCGGGAGCTTTCTTT.

The rearrangement joins TRBV6-6 to TRBJ2-3, with D unresolved. This CDR3 has 13 residues. The V gene lost 1 base and the J gene lost 4 bases, with 6 bases spanning the gap. The V gene's germline CDR1 is MNHNY and CDR2 SVGAGI (reference sequence). CDR3 amino acids: CASSYYFPDTQYF. DNA of the CDR3: TGTGCCAGCAGTTACTACTTCCCAGATACGCAGTATTTT.

This clone appeared a single time. The V and J genes are TRBV21-1 and TRBJ2-4; TRBD2 is the table's D call, not checked against the DNA. TRBV21-1 is described as a pseudogene. This CDR3 region has 15 residues. CDR3 loop: CASTARGGDGNIQYF. The CDR3 DNA reads as TGTGCCAGCACCGCTCGGGGGGGAGATGGAAACATTCAGTACTTC.

The count of this clone is one. The chain couples TRBV7-9 to TRBJ1-1; D perhaps matches TRBD1 (5 bases). In germline, CDR1 is SEHNR, CDR2 FQNEAQ (reference sequence). V lost 0 bases to trimming and J lost 7 bases, with 6 bases between them. The CDR3 runs 12 residues. Written as DNA, the CDR3 is TGTGCCAGCAGCTTAGCGACAGATGAAGCTTTCTTT. The encoded protein is CASSLATDEAFF.

This clone was recorded once. The CDR3 DNA reads TGTGCCAGCAGCTTAGTGGGGGGGTCCTACAATGAGCAGTTCTTC. This codes for CASSLVGGSYNEQFF. The V and J genes are TRBV11-2 and TRBJ2-1, with 7 bases lining up with TRBD2. From germline, CDR1 is SGHAT and CDR2 FQNNGV. The CDR3 runs to 15 residues. The J segment lost 1 base and the V segment lost 1 base, leaving 1 base of the junction unmatched.